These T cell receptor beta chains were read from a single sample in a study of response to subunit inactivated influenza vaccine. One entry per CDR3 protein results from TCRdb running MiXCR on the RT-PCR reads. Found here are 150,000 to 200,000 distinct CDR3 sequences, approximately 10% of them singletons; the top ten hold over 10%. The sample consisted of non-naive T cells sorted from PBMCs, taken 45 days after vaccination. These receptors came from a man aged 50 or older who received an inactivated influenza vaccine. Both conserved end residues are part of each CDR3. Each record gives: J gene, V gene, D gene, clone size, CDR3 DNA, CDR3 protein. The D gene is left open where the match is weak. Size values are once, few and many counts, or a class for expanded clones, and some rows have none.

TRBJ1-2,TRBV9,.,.,TGTGCCAGCAGCGTAGTTTCCCGGGTTCGACAGGGCTACACCTTC,CASSVVSRVRQGYTF
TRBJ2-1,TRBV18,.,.,TGTGCCAGCTCACGGGACACCAATGAGCAGTTCTTC,CASSRDTNEQFF
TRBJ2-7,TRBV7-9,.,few,TGTGCCAGCAGCCCAACAGGGCGTTACTACGAGCAGTACTTC,CASSPTGRYYEQYF
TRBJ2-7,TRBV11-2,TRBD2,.,TGTGCCAGCAGCTTCCTGTCAGGGAGGGGCCCTTTGGAGCAGTACTTC,CASSFLSGRGPLEQYF
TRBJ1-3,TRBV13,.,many,TGTGCCAGCAGCTTAGGCCTGGCTGGAGGAAACACCATATATTTT,CASSLGLAGGNTIYF
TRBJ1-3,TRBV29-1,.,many,TGCAGCGTCAAGGGGGGACATCTTAACTCTGGAAACACCATATATTTT,CSVKGGHLNSGNTIYF
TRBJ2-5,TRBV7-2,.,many,TGTGCCAGCAGCTTAGTTCCGATCCGGGAGACCCAGTACTTC,CASSLVPIRETQYF
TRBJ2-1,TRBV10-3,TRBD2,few,TGTGCCATCAGTGGCATGGGCGGGAGGGCCAATGAGCAGTTCTTC,CAISGMGGRANEQFF
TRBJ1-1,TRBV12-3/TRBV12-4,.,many,TGTGCCAGCAGTCCGACTGGGGCTTTGGTAGCTTTCTTT,CASSPTGALVAFF
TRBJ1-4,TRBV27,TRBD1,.,TGTGCCAGCAGTGACCCGGGACAGGGCGATGAAAAACTGTTTTTT,CASSDPGQGDEKLFF
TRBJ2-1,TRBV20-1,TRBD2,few,TGCAGTGCTAGTCCCTTAGCGGGGTTCAATGAGCAGTTCTTC,CSASPLAGFNEQFF
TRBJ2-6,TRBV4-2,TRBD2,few,TGTGCCAGCAGCGAAATACTAGCGGGGGGAACGGGAGGGGCCAACGTCCTGACTTTC,CASSEILAGGTGGANVLTF
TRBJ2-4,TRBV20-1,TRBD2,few,TGCAGTGCTAGAGATCTCAAACTAGCGGGAGGGCCTGGGAACATTCAGTACTTC,CSARDLKLAGGPGNIQYF
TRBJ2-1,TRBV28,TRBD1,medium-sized,TGTGCCAGCAGTTTGTCCACAGGGGGCTCCTACAATGAGCAGTTCTTC,CASSLSTGGSYNEQFF
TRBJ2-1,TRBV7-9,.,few,TGTGCCAGCAGCTTAGTTGGGGGGCTGGATGAGCAGTTCTTC,CASSLVGGLDEQFF
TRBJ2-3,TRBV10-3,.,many,TGTGCCATCAGTGGTATAGCAGATACGCAGTATTTT,CAISGIADTQYF
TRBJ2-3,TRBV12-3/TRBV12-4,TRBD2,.,TGTGCCAGCAGTCCGGGACTAGCGGGGATATACACAGATACGCAGTATTTT,CASSPGLAGIYTDTQYF
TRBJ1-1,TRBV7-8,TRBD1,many,TGTGCCAGCAGCTCAAACAGGGGAAGAACTGAAGCTTTCTTT,CASSSNRGRTEAFF
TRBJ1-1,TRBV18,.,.,TGTGCCAGCTCACCACCGGGACAACAGAACACTGAAGCTTTCTTT,CASSPPGQQNTEAFF
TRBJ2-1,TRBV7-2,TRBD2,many,TGTGCCAGCAGCTCCACTAGCGGGGTATACAATGAGCAGTTCTTC,CASSSTSGVYNEQFF
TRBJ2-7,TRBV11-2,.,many,TGTGCCAGCAGCTTACCCGCCGGTGGGTGGGTCACCCCGACCGAGCAGTACTTC,CASSLPAGGWVTPTEQYF
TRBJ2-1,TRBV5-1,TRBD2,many,TGCGCCAGCCACCCGACTAGCGGGGGGGAGCAGTTCTTC,CASHPTSGGEQFF
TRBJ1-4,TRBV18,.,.,TGTGCCAGCTCACTCCTGGCTAATGAAAAACTGTTTTTT,CASSLLANEKLFF
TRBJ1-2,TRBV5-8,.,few,TGTGCCAGCAGCTATGGTTGGGGCCTAAAAAAGCAGGGCTACACCTTC,CASSYGWGLKKQGYTF
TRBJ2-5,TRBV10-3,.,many,TGTGCCATTAGGGACCAGAGAGAGACCCAGTACTTC,CAIRDQRETQYF
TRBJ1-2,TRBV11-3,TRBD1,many,TGTGCCAGCAGCTTGGAAGGGACAGGGGAGTGTGCTGGCTACACCTTC,CASSLEGTGECAGYTF
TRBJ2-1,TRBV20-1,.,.,TGCAGTGCTAGCGGGATTTCGTACAATGAGCAGTTCTTC,CSASGISYNEQFF
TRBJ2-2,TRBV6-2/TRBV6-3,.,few,TGTGCCAGCAACCTACTAGCGAACACCGGGGAGCTGTTTTTT,CASNLLANTGELFF
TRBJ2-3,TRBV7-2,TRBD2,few,TGTGCCAGCAGCTTAATGGCCAGCGGGGGGGCCTGGGATACGCAGTATTTT,CASSLMASGGAWDTQYF
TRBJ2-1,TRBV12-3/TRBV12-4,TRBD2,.,TGTGCCTTCAGTTTGCCTTTCGGGGAGCGGGGGATTACCAATGAGCAGTTCTTC,CAFSLPFGERGITNEQFF
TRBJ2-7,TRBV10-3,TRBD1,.,TGTGCCATCAGTGTGGGACAGGGCTACGAGCAGTACTTC,CAISVGQGYEQYF
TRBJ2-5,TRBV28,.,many,TGTGCCAGCAGTCCCGTAGGGATGGGGACCCAGTACTTC,CASSPVGMGTQYF
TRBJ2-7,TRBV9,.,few,TGTGCCAGCAGCGCGTCGGCGGAGCAGTACTTC,CASSASAEQYF